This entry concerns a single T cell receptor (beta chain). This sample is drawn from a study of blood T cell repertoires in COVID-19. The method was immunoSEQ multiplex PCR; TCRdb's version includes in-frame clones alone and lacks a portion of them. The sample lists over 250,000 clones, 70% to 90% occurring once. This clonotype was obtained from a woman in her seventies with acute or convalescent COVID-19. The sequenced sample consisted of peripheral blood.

This CDR3 reads CASIHPGADTQYF. For the CDR3, the DNA is TGTGCCAGCATCCACCCGGGAGCAGATACGCAGTATTTT. This chain connects TRBV6-5 to TRBJ2-3; tentative D call: TRBD2 (6 bases). Deletions cut 7 bases from V and 4 bases from J, with 12 bases between. The V gene's germline CDR1 is MNHEY and CDR2 SVGAGI. The CDR3 covers 13 residues.